This T cell receptor (beta chain) was sequenced for a study of cytomegalovirus exposure and HLA in healthy donors. Study findings and constraints: Rarity held for most TCR sequences, but there were some public TCRs that occurred in many donors.

Remarks on this clone: Its target is not known.

The CDR3 spans 12 residues. Germline assignment: CDR1 SGHNT and CDR2 YYREEE (reference sequence). V shed 4 bases and J shed 7 bases, with 9 bases lying between them. The PCR ran on 60 Vbeta and 13 Jbeta primers. Only in-frame clones appear in the TCRdb table, and some are missing; sequencing was by immunoSEQ multiplex PCR. The data hold roughly 180,000 clones, with roughly 75% observed a single time. The V and J genes are TRBV5-4 and TRBJ2-1; tentative D call: TRBD2 (6 bases). Sample: PBMCs. This receptor was taken from a middle-aged woman in good health and CMV-seropositive. CDR3 DNA sequence: TGTGCCAGCAGCCCGGGGGAGAATGAGCAGTTCTTC. Amino acid sequence: CASSPGENEQFF.